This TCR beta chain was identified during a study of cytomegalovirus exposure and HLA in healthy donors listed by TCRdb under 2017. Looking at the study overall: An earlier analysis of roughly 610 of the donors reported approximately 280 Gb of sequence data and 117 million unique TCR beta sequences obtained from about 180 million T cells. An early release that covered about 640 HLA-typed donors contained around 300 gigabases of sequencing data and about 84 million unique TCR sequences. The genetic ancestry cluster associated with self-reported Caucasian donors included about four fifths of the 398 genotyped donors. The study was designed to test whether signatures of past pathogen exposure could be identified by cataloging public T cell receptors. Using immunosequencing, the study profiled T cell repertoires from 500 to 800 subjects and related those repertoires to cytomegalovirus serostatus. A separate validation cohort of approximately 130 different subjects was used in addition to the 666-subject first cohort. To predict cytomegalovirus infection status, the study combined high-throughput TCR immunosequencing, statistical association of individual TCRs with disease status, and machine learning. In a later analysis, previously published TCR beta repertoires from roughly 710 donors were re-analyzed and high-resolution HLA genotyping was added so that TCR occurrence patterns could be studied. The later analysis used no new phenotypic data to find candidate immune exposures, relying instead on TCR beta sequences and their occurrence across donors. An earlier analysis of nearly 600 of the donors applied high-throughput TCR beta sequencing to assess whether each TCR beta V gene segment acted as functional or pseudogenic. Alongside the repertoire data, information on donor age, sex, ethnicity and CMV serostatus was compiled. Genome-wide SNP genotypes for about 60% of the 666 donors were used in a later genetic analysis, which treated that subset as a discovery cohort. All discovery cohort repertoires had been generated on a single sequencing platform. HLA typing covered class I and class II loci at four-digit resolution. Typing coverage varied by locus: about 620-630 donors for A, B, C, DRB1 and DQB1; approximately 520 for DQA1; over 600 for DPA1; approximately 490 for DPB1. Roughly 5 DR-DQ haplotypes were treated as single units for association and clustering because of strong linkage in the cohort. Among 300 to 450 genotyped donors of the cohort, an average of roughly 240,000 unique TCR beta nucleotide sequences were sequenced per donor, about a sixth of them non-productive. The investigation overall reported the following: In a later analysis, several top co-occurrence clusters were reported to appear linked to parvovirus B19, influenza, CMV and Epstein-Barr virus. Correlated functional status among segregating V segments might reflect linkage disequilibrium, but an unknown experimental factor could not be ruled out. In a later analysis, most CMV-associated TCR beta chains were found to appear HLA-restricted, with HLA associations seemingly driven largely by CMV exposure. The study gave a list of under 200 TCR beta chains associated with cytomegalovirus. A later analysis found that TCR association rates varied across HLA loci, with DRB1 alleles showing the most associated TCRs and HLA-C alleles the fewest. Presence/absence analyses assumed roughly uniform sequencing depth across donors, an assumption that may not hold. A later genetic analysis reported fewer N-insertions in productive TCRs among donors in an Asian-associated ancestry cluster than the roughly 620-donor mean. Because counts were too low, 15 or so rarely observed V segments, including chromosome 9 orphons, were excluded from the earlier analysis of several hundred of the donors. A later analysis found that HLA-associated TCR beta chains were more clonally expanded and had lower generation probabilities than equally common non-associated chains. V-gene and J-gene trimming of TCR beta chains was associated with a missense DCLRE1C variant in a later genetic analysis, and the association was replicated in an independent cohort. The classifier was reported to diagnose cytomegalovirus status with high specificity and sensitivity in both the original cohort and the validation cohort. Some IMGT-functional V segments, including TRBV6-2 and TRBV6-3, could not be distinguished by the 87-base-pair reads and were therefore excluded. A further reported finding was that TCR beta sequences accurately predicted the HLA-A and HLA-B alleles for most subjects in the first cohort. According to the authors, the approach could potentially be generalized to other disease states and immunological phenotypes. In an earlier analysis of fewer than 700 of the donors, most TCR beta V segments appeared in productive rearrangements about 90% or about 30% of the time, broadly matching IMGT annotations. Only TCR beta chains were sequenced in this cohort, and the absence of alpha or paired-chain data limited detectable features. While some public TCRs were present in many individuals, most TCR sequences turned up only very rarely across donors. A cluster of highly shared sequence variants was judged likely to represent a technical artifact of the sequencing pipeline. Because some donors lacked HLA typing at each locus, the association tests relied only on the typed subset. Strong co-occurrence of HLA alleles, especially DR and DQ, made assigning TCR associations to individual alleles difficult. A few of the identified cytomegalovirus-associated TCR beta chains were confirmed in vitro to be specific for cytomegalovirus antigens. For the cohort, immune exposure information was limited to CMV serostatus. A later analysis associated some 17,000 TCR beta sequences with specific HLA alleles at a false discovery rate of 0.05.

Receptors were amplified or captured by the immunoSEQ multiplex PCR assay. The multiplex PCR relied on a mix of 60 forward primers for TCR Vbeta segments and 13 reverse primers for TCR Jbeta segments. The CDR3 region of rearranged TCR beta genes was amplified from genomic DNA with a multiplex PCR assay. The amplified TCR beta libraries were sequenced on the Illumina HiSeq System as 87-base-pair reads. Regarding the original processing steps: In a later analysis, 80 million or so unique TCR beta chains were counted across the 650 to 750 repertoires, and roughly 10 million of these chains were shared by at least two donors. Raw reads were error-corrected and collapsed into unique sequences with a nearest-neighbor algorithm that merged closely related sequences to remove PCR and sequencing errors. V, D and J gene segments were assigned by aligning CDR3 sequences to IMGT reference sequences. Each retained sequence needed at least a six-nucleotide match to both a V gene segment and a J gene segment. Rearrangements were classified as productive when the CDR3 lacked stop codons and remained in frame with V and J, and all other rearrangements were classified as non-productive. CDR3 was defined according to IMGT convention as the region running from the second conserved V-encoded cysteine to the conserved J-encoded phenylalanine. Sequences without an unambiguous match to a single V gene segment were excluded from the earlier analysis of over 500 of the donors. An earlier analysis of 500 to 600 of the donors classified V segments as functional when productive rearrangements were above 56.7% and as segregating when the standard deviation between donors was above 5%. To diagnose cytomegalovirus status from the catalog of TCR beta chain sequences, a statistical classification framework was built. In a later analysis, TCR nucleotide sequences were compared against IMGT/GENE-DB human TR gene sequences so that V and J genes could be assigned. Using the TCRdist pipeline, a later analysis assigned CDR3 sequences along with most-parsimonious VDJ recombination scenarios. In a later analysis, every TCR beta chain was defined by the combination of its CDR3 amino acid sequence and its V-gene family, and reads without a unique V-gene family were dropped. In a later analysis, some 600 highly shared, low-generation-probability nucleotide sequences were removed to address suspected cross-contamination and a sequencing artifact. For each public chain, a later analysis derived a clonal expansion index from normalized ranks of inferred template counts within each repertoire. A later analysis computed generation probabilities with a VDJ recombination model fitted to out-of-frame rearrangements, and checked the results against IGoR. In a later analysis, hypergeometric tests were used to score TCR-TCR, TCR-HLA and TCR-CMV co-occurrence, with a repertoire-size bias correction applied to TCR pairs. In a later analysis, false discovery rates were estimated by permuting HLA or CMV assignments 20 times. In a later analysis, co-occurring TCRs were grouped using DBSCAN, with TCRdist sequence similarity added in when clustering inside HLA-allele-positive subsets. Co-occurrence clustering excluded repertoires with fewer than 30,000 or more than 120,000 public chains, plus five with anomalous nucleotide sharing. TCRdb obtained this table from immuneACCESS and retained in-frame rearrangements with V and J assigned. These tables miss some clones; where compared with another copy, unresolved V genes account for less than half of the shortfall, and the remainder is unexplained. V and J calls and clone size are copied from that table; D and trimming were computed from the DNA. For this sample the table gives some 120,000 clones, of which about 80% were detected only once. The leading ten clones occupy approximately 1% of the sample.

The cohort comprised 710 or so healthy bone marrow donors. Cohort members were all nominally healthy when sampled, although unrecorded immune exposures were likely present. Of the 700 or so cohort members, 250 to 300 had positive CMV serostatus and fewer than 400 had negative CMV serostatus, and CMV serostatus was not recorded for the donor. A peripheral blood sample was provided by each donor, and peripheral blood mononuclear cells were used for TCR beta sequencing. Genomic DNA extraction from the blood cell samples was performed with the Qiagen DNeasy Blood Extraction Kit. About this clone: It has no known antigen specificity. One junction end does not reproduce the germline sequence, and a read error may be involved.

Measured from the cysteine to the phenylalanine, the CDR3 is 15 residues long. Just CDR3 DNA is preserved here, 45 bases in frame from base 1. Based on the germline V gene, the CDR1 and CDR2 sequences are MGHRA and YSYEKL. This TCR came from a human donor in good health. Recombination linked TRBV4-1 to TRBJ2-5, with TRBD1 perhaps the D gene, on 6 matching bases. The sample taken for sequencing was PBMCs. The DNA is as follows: TGCGCCAGCAGCCAAGCCCAGGACAGAAAAGAGGCCCAGTACTTC. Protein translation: CASSQAQDRKEAQYF.